The 11 T cell receptor beta chains below all came from one sample that was sequenced in a study of T cell changes during pregnancy in multiple sclerosis. Measured with immunoSEQ multiplex PCR; TCRdb has only the in-frame clones, and not every one. The sample contains fewer than 60,000 clones, 90% of which appear only once. Source: peripheral blood, taken in the third trimester of pregnancy. These receptors were taken from a female donor in good health, enrolled as a control in a pregnancy study.

The V gene is TRBV11-2, the J gene TRBJ2-1; tentative D call: TRBD2 (5 bases). The germline V gene encodes CDR1 SGHAT and CDR2 FQNNGV. The ends were cut back, 5 bases at V and 0 bases at J, with 14 bases in the middle. The CDR3 spans 16 residues. CDR3 amino acids: CASSPLRGDSYNEQFF. The CDR3, as DNA: TGTGCCAGCAGCCCCCTCCGGGGAGACTCCTACAATGAGCAGTTCTTC.

The chain links TRBV6-1 to TRBJ2-3; D is undetermined. This CDR3 has 14 residues. V was trimmed by 2 bases and J by 1 base, leaving 7 bases between them. Germline V gives CDR1 MNHNS, CDR2 SASEGT. CDR3 amino acids: CASSEFRGTDTQYF. The CDR3, as DNA: TGTGCCAGCAGTGAATTTCGGGGCACAGATACGCAGTATTTT.

V gene TRBV5-4 combines with J gene TRBJ2-5; weak D call: TRBD1 (6 bases). The CDR3 covers 16 residues. CDR1 and CDR2 from the germline V gene are SGHNT and YYREEE (reference sequence). Trimming removed 4 bases from V and 0 bases from J, with 16 bases in between. CDR3 DNA: TGTGCCAGCAGCCCTACAGGGTCCCCGTACCAAGAGACCCAGTACTTC. It translates to CASSPTGSPYQETQYF.

V and J are TRBV19 and TRBJ2-1, with 8 bases that match TRBD1. Per germline, CDR1 LNHDA and CDR2 SQIVND (reference sequence). This CDR3 has 15 amino acids. Germline trimming cut 5 bases from V and 7 bases from J; bases unmatched to any gene: 10. The CDR3 here is CASSLAGTGVNEQFF. The DNA of the CDR3 is TGTGCCAGTAGTCTTGCCGGGACAGGAGTTAATGAGCAGTTCTTC. Full variable domain (missing parts from reference TRBV19 and TRBJ2-1): DGGITQSPKYLFRKEGQNVTLSCEQNLNHDAMYWYRQDPGQGLRLIYYSQIVNDFQKGDIAEGYSVSREKKESFPLTVTSAQKNPTAFYLCASSLAGTGVNEQFFGPGTRLTVL.

This clone was found once. The rearrangement uses TRBV6-1 and TRBJ2-2; TRBD1 matches at 10 bases. This CDR3 spans 15 amino acids. V was pared by 8 bases and J by 5 bases, with 8 bases of the junction left unmatched. The germline CDR1 and CDR2 sequences are MNHNS and SASEGT. CDR3 amino acids: CASGRDRGTTGELFF. The CDR3, as DNA: TGTGCCAGCGGCCGGGACAGGGGTACGACCGGGGAGCTGTTTTTT.

The chain recombines TRBV30 with TRBJ2-1, with 7 bases matching TRBD2. Germline CDR1 and CDR2: GTSNPN and SVGIG (reference sequence). This CDR3 has 17 amino acids. The junction had 10 bases not matched to a gene; V was cut back by 2 bases and J by 0 bases. The CDR3 DNA follows: TGTGCCTGGAGTTCTACAGGAGCGGGGCCCTCCTACAATGAGCAGTTCTTC. Amino acids: CAWSSTGAGPSYNEQFF.

The V call is TRBV7-2, the J call TRBJ2-1; 7 positions match TRBD2. This CDR3 has 16 amino acids. V was clipped by 5 bases and J by 7 bases; unmatched bases: 14. Germline assignment: CDR1 SGHTA and CDR2 FQGNSA. The CDR3, as DNA: TGTGCCAGCAGCAGACTGGCCAGCGGGACGAGGAATGAGCAGTTCTTC. As protein: CASSRLASGTRNEQFF.

The DNA of the CDR3 is TGTGCCAGCAGCTCCCAAAGACTTGACCAGCAGTACTTC. It codes for CASSSQRLDQQYF. The chain couples TRBV11-2 to TRBJ2-7; D is unresolved. The CDR3 consists of 13 residues. Trimming removed 4 bases at V and 8 bases at J, with 15 bases between. Per the germline V gene, CDR1 is SGHAT and CDR2 is FQNNGV.

This clone showed up just a few times. V usage is TRBV9 and J usage is TRBJ1-1; 8 bases map to TRBD1. CDR3 length: 14 amino acids. Germline V gene data show CDR1 as SGDLS and CDR2 as YYNGEE. Germline trimming cut 4 bases from V and 3 bases from J; bases unmatched to any gene: 5. DNA for the CDR3: TGTGCCAGCAGCTCAGAACAGGGGGACACTGAAGCTTTCTTT. This gives the protein CASSSEQGDTEAFF. Full variable domain (outside the CDR3, taken from reference TRBV9 and TRBJ1-1): DSGVTQTPKHLITATGQRVTLRCSPRSGDLSVYWYQQSLDQGLQFLIQYYNGEERAKGNILERFSAQQFPDLHSELNLSSLELGDSALYFCASSSEQGDTEAFFGQGTRLTVV.

V is TRBV6-6 and J is TRBJ1-2, with 12 bases matching TRBD1. The germline V gene encodes CDR1 MNHNY and CDR2 SVGAGI (reference sequence). The CDR3 extends over 15 amino acids. J gave up 8 bases and V 4 bases, and 8 bases lay outside the gene matches. DNA for the CDR3: TGTGCCAGCAGTTCCCCCCGGGACAGGGGGCAAGGCTACACCTTC. It yields the protein CASSSPRDRGQGYTF.

The genes are TRBV9 and TRBJ2-3; 13 nucleotides line up with TRBD2. CDR1 is SGDLS and CDR2 is YYNGEE in the germline V gene. Trimming took 2 bases from V and 2 from J; bases not matched to a gene: 5. The CDR3 runs 17 residues. CDR3 coding DNA: TGTGCCAGCAGCGTCGGGACTAGCGGGGCGAACACAGATACGCAGTATTTT. As protein: CASSVGTSGANTDTQYF.